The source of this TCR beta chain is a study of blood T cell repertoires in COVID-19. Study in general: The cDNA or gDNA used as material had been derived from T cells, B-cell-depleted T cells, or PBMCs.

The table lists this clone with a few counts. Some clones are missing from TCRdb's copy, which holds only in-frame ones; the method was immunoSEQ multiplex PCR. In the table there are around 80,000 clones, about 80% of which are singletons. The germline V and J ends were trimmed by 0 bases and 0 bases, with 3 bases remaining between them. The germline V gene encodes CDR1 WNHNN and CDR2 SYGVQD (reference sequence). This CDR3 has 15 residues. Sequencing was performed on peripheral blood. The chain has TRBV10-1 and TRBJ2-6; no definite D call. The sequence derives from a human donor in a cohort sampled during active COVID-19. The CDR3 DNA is TGCGCCAGCAGTGAGTCGCGCTCTGGGGCCAACGTCCTGACTTTC. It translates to CASSESRSGANVLTF.